The clone carrying this TCR beta chain was observed a few times. The V gene's germline CDR1 is KGHSH and CDR2 LQKENI. The CDR3 sequence is 15 residues long. The germline V and J ends were trimmed by 2 bases and 0 bases, with 8 bases remaining between them. Full-length variable regions came from constant-region reverse primers plus semi-nested Nested Universal Primer A PCR. TCRdb itself ran the 5' RACE reads through MiXCR, one entry per CDR3 protein. The table records tens of thousands of distinct CDR3 sequences, about 28% of them present only once. Naive CD4+ T cells were purified with Tregs depleted by CD25.

The sequenced material came from naive CD4+ T cells sorted from blood. The subset: naive CD4+ T cells, CD4+CD45RA+CD25-. The TCR sequence derives from a female donor with breast cancer. The gene calls are TRBV18 and TRBJ2-1, with D unclear. The CDR3 DNA follows: TGTGCCAGCTCACCAAGGCAGGACTCCTACAATGAGCAGTTCTTC. Residues: CASSPRQDSYNEQFF.